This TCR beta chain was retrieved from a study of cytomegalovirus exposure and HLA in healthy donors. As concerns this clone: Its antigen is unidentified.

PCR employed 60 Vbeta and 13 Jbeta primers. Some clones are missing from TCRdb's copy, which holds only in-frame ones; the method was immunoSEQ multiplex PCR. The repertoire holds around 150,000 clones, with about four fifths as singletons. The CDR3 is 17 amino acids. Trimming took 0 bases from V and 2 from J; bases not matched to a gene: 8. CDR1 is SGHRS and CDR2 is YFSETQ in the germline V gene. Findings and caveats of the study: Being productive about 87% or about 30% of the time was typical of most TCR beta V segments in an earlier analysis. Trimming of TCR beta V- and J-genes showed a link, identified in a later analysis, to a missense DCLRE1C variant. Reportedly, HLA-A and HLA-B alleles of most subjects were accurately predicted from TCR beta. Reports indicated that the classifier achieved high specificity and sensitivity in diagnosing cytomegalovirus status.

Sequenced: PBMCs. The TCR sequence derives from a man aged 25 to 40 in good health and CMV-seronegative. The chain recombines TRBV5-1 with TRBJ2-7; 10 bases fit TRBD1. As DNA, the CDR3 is TGCGCCAGCAGCTTGGGGCCTGGGACAGGGGTTCCCTACGAGCAGTACTTC. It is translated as CASSLGPGTGVPYEQYF.